This T cell receptor beta chain was identified during a study of identical twins. TCRdb itself ran the 5' RACE reads through MiXCR, one entry per CDR3 protein. The sample holds roughly 710,000 distinct CDR3 sequences; over 5% are singletons and the top ten take 1.5% to 2%. CDR1 SGHTA and CDR2 FQGNSA come from the germline V gene. The trim removed 6 bases at V and 14 bases at J, leaving 14 bases unmatched. The CDR3 covers 13 residues. The sequenced sample consisted of naive T cells sorted from blood. The genes are TRBV7-2 and TRBJ2-5, with TRBD2 identical over 8 bases. The clonotype comes from a man between 18 and 29 years old in good health. CDR3 protein: CASSYPPGTRIYF. The CDR3 nucleotides read TGTGCCAGCAGTTACCCCCCCGGGACTAGGATCTACTTC.